This T cell receptor (beta chain) originates from a study of PD-1 blockade in classical Hodgkin lymphoma. Study at large: Patients were administered nivolumab (3 mg/kg intravenously) every 2 weeks.

All patients experienced relapse after autologous stem cell transplantation, and brentuximab vedotin exposure was variable. As for this clone: Its specificity is unknown.

The germline V gene has CDR1 KGHSH and CDR2 LQKENI. V was shortened by 3 bases and J by 7 bases, with 18 bases between the two germline ends. The CDR3 consists of 16 residues. Using immunoSEQ multiplex PCR, the repertoire was profiled, and TCRdb retains in-frame clones only, with some absent. The sample lists roughly 60,000 clones, roughly 90% seen once, with more than 7.5% in the top ten. Points from the study as a whole: Partial responders and progressors had significantly lower baseline TCR diversity.

This sequence joins TRBV18 and TRBJ2-2; D might be TRBD2 (5 bases). This specimen was peripheral blood mononuclear cells (PBMCs), taken at baseline. This receptor was obtained from a human donor with classical Hodgkin lymphoma. Written as DNA, the CDR3 is TGTGCCAGCTCACCCTGGTCGGGAATCCAGGACGGGGAGCTGTTTTTT. Translation gives CASSPWSGIQDGELFF. The whole variable domain, remainder taken from reference TRBV18 and TRBJ2-2, is NAGVMQNPRHLVRRRGQEARLRCSPMKGHSHVYWYRQLPEEGLKFMVYLQKENIIDESGMPKERFSAEFPKEGPSILRIQQVVRGDSAAYFCASSPWSGIQDGELFFGEGSRLTVL.